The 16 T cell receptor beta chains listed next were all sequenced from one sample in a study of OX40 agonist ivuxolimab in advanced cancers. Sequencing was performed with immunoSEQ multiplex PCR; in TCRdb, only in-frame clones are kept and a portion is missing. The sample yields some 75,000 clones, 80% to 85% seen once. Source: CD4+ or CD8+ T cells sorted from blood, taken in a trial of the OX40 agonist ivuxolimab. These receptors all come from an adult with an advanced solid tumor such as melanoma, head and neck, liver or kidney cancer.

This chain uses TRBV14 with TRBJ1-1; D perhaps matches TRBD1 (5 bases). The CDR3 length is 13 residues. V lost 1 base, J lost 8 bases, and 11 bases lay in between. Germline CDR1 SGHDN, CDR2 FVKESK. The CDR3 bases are TGTGCCAGCAGCCAAGGCAGACAGACAGAAGCTTTCTTT. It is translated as CASSQGRQTEAFF. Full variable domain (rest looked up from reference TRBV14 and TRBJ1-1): EAGVTQFPSHSVIEKGQTVTLRCDPISGHDNLYWYRRVMGKEIKFLLHFVKESKQDESGMPNNRFLAERTGGTYSTLKVQPAELEDSGVYFCASSQGRQTEAFFGQGTRLTVV.

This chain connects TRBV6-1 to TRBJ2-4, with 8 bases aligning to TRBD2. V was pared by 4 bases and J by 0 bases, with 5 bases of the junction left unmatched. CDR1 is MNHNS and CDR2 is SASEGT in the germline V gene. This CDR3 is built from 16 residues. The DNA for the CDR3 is TGTGCCAGCAGTGGCGGGGGGTCCGTAGCCAAAAACATTCAGTACTTC. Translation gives CASSGGGSVAKNIQYF.

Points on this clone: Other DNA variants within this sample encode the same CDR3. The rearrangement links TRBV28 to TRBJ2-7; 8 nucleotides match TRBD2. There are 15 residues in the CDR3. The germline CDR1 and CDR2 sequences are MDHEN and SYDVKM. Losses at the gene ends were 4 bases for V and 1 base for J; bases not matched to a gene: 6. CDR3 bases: TGTGCCAGCAGTTCGGCGGGAGGAGGGTCCTACGAGCAGTACTTC. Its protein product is CASSSAGGGSYEQYF.

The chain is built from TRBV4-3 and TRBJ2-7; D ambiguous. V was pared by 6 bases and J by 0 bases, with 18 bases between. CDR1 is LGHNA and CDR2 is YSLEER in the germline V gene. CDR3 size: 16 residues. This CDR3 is CASSTQVAALSYEQYF. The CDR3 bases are TGCGCCAGCAGTACTCAGGTGGCAGCTCTCTCCTACGAGCAGTACTTC.

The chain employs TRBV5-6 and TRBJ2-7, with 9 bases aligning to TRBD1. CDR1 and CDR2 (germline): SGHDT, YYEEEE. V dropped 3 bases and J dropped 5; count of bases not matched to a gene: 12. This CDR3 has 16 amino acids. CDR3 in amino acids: CASSSQQGARINEQYF. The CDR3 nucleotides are TGTGCCAGCAGCTCCCAACAGGGGGCCCGCATCAACGAGCAGTACTTC. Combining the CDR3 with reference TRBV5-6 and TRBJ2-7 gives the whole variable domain DAGVTQSPTHLIKTRGQQVTLRCSPKSGHDTVSWYQQALGQGPQFIFQYYEEEERQRGNFPDRFSGHQFPNYSSELNVNALLLGDSALYLCASSSQQGARINEQYFGPGTRLTVT.

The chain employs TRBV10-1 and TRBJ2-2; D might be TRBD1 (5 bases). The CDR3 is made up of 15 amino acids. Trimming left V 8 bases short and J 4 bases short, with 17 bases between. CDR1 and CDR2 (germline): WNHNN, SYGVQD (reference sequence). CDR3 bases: TGCGCCAGCGGGAAGGACATTTCTCCCACCGGGGAGCTGTTTTTT. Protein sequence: CASGKDISPTGELFF.

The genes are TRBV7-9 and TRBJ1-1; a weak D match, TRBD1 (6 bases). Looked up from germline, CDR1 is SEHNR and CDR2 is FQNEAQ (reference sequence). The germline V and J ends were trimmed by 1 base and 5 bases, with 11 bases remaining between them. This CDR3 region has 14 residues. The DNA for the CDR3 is TGTGCCAGCAGCTTAGACCCAAGGGGGACTGAAGCTTTCTTT. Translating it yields CASSLDPRGTEAFF.

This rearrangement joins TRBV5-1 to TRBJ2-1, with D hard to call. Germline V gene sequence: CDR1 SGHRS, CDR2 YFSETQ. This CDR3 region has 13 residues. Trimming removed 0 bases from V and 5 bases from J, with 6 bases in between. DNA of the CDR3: TGCGCCAGCAGCTTGGTTCAAGACAATGAGCAGTTCTTC. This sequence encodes CASSLVQDNEQFF.

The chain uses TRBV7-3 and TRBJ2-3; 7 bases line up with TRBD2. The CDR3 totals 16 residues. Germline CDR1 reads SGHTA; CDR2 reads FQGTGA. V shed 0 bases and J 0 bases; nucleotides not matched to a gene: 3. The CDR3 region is CASSLTSGASTDTQYF. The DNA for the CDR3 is TGTGCCAGCAGCTTAACGAGCGGGGCTAGCACAGATACGCAGTATTTT.

The CDR3 nucleotides are TGTGCCAGCAGCTTAGTAGGGACCTACAATGAGCAGTTCTTC. Amino acid sequence: CASSLVGTYNEQFF. The chain is built from TRBV7-9 and TRBJ2-1, with D unresolved. Trimming took 1 base from V and 2 from J, leaving 6 bases between them. Germline V CDR1 and CDR2: SEHNR, FQNEAQ (reference sequence). This CDR3 contains 14 residues.

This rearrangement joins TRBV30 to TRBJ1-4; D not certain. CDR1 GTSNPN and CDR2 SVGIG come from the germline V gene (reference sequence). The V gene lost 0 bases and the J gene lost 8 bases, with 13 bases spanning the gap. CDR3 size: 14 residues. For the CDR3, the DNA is TGTGCCTGGAGTGTAGGCGGCGGTGGGGAAAAACTGTTTTTT. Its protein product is CAWSVGGGGEKLFF.

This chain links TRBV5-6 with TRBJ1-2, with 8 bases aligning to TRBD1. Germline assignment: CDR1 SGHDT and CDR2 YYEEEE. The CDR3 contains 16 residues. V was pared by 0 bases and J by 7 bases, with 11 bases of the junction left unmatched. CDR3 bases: TGTGCCAGCAGCTTGGGTACGGGACAGGCGTTGGTTGGCTACACCTTC. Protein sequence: CASSLGTGQALVGYTF.

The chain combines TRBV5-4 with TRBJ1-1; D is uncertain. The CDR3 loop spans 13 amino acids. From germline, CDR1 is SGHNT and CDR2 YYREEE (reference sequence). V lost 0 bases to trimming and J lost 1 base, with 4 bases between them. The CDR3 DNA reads TGTGCCAGCAGCTTGGGCAGGAACACTGAAGCTTTCTTT. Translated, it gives CASSLGRNTEAFF. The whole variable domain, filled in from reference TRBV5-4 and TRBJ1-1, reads ETGVTQSPTHLIKTRGQQVTLRCSSQSGHNTVSWYQQALGQGPQFIFQYYREEENGRGNFPPRFSGLQFPNYSSELNVNALELDDSALYLCASSLGRNTEAFFGQGTRLTVV.

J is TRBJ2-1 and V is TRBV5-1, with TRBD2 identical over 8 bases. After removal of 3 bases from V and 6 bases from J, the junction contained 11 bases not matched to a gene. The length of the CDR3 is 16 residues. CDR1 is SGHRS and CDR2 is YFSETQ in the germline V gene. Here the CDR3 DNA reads TGCGCCAGCAGCTCTTCACTAGCGGATTTGGGCAATGAGCAGTTCTTC. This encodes CASSSSLADLGNEQFF.

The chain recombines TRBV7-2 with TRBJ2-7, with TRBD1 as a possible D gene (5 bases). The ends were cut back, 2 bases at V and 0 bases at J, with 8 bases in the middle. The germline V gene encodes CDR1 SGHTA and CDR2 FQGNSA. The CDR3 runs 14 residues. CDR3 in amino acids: CASSLSTGSYEQYF. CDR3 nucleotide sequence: TGTGCCAGCAGCTTATCAACAGGCTCCTACGAGCAGTACTTC. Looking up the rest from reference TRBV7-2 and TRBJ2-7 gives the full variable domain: GAGVSQSPSNKVTEKGKDVELRCDPISGHTALYWYRQSLGQGLEFLIYFQGNSAPDKSGLPSDRFSAERTGGSVSTLTIQRTQQEDSAVYLCASSLSTGSYEQYFGPGTRLTVT.

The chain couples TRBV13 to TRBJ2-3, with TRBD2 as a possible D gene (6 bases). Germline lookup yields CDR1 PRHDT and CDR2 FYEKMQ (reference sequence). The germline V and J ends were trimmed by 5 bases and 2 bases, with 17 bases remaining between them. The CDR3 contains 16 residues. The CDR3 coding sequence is TGTGCCAGCAGCGCCACGCTCGGGGGAGCCACAGATACGCAGTATTTT. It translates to CASSATLGGATDTQYF. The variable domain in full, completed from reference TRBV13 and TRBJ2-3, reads AAGVIQSPRHLIKEKRETATLKCYPIPRHDTVYWYQQGPGQDPQFLISFYEKMQSDKGSIPDRFSAQQFSDYHSELNMSSLELGDSALYFCASSATLGGATDTQYFGPGTRLTVL.